This is a list of T cell receptor beta chains from one sample in a study of blood T cell repertoires in COVID-19. The protocol was immunoSEQ multiplex PCR, while the TCRdb copy is restricted to in-frame clones and leaves out a portion. The data contain more than 200,000 clones, approximately 82% of them seen just once; the ten biggest clones take up just over 2.5%. The sequenced material came from peripheral blood. These receptor sequences come from a woman aged 70-85 years with active or convalescent COVID-19. CDR3s include the opening cysteine and the closing phenylalanine or tryptophan. D genes are given only for firm matches. Only some rows state a clone size, as once, few, many or a class for expanded clones.

>TRBJ1-3|NA|TRBV9|NA
CASSVSGQGLNTIYF
TGTGCCAGCAGCGTATCGGGACAAGGCTTGAACACCATATATTTT
>TRBJ2-3|TRBD2|TRBV2|NA
CAPAGEIGTDTQYF
TGTGCCCCAGCGGGGGAGATCGGGACAGATACGCAGTATTTT
>TRBJ2-5|NA|TRBV3-1/TRBV3-2|NA
CASSQGGRETQYF
TGTGCCAGCAGCCAAGGTGGGAGGGAGACCCAGTACTTC
>TRBJ2-5|NA|TRBV2|NA
CASGRERRETQYF
TGTGCCAGCGGTAGGGAGAGGAGGGAGACCCAGTACTTC
>TRBJ1-1|NA|TRBV30|NA
CAWSKSGHPTEAFF
TGTGCCTGGAGTAAAAGTGGACACCCCACTGAAGCTTTCTTT
>TRBJ2-3|NA|TRBV3-1/TRBV3-2|NA
CASSQTRNADTQYF
TGTGCCAGCAGCCAAACTAGAAACGCAGATACGCAGTATTTT
>TRBJ1-4|NA|TRBV10-3|NA
CAISEIRLEKLFF
TGTGCCATCAGTGAGATCCGTCTTGAAAAACTGTTTTTT
>TRBJ2-2|TRBD2|TRBV5-1|NA
CASSSGLAANTGELFF
TGCGCCAGCAGCTCCGGGCTAGCGGCAAACACCGGGGAGCTGTTTTTT
>TRBJ2-7|NA|TRBV12-3/TRBV12-4|NA
CASSRRQEQYF
TGTGCCAGCAGTCGCCGACAGGAGCAGTACTTC
>TRBJ2-7|NA|TRBV7-2|NA
CASSLGSGMAYEQYF
TGTGCCAGCAGCTTAGGGTCAGGGATGGCCTACGAGCAGTACTTC
>TRBJ2-1|NA|TRBV23-1|NA
CASPPNRLPSGNEQFF
TGCGCCAGCCCCCCTAACCGCCTCCCCTCGGGCAATGAGCAGTTCTTC
>TRBJ1-1|NA|TRBV2|NA
CASSEEGNTEAFF
TGTGCCAGCAGTGAGGAGGGGAACACTGAAGCTTTCTTT
>TRBJ1-1|NA|TRBV30|NA
CAWTLGTLNTEAFF
TGTGCCTGGACCCTGGGGACACTGAACACTGAAGCTTTCTTT
>TRBJ2-2|TRBD1|TRBV7-2|NA
CASSLRDSAGELFF
TGTGCCAGCAGCTTAAGGGACAGTGCCGGGGAGCTGTTTTTT
>TRBJ1-6|NA|TRBV6-4|few
CASSQTAGPLHF
TGTGCCAGCAGTCAAACAGCGGGGCCCCTCCACTTT
>TRBJ2-1|NA|TRBV2|NA
CASSADSWSNEQFF
TGTGCCAGCAGTGCCGACTCCTGGAGCAATGAGCAGTTCTTC
>TRBJ1-4|NA|TRBV19|NA
CASSRRRTVPNEKLFF
TGTGCCAGTAGTAGGCGGAGGACTGTTCCGAATGAAAAACTGTTTTTT
>TRBJ2-3|TRBD2|TRBV6-5|NA
CASTSGDSTDTQYF
TGTGCCAGCACTAGCGGGGATAGCACAGATACGCAGTATTTT
>TRBJ2-3|TRBD2|TRBV5-1|NA
CASSLVAGSTDTQYF
TGCGCCAGCAGCTTGGTAGCGGGGAGCACAGATACGCAGTATTTT
>TRBJ2-3|TRBD2|TRBV5-4|NA
CASSLYTGGSTDTQYF
TGTGCCAGCAGCTTGTATACGGGGGGTAGCACAGATACGCAGTATTTT
>TRBJ2-7|NA|TRBV27|NA
CASSLQPGDYEQYF
TGTGCCAGCAGTTTACAACCAGGGGATTACGAGCAGTACTTC
>TRBJ2-7|TRBD2|TRBV5-6|NA
CASSFSGSPLVYEQYF
TGTGCCAGCAGCTTCAGCGGGAGCCCCCTGGTCTACGAGCAGTACTTC
>TRBJ1-3|TRBD1|TRBV30|NA
CAWSTGGRNTIYF
TGTGCCTGGAGTACAGGGGGTAGAAACACCATATATTTT
>TRBJ2-2|NA|TRBV7-8|NA
CASSSREAAGELFF
TGTGCCAGCAGCTCCCGCGAGGCCGCCGGGGAGCTGTTTTTT
>TRBJ2-1|TRBD2|TRBV7-2|NA
CASSFSGGPEWEQFF
TGTGCCAGCAGCTTCTCGGGAGGGCCGGAGTGGGAGCAGTTCTTC
>TRBJ1-6|NA|TRBV6-5|NA
CASPGGQGSNSPLHF
TGTGCCAGCCCGGGGGGGCAGGGTTCAAATTCACCCCTCCACTTT
>TRBJ2-3|NA|TRBV12-5|once
CASLPSGTDTQYF
TGTGCTAGTCTCCCGTCGGGCACAGATACGCAGTATTTT
>TRBJ2-3|NA|TRBV12-3/TRBV12-4|NA
CASGERNTDTQYF
TGTGCCAGCGGGGAGCGGAACACAGATACGCAGTATTTT
>TRBJ2-1|TRBD1|TRBV7-9|NA
CASSLRDRSYNEQFF
TGTGCCAGCAGCTTACGGGACAGATCCTACAATGAGCAGTTCTTC
>TRBJ2-3|TRBD1|TRBV6-2/TRBV6-3|NA
CASSRQGMGYF
TGTGCCAGCAGCCGACAGGGAATGGGGTATTTT
>TRBJ1-1|NA|TRBV11-2|NA
CASSLGHTNTEAFF
TGTGCCAGCAGCTTGGGACACACGAACACTGAAGCTTTCTTT
>TRBJ2-7|TRBD2|TRBV4-2|NA
CASSQGSGGPNYEQYF
TGTGCCAGCAGCCAAGGGTCGGGAGGACCTAACTACGAGCAGTACTTC
>TRBJ1-5|NA|TRBV2|NA
CASSLKAGQINQPQHF
TGTGCCAGCAGTTTGAAGGCGGGGCAGATTAATCAGCCCCAGCATTTT
>TRBJ2-7|NA|TRBV6-2/TRBV6-3|NA
CASSSTGAGSYEQYF
TGTGCCAGCAGCTCAACAGGTGCGGGATCCTACGAGCAGTACTTC
>TRBJ2-7|TRBD1|TRBV10-3|NA
CAISDSTRSGTQGVYEQYF
TGTGCCATCAGCGATTCTACGCGATCCGGGACACAGGGGGTCTACGAGCAGTACTTC
>TRBJ1-3|TRBD1|TRBV9|once
CASSAGTGGSGNTIYF
TGTGCCAGCAGCGCGGGGACAGGGGGCTCTGGAAACACCATATATTTT
>TRBJ2-2|TRBD2|TRBV4-2|NA
CASSQHLTSGREFHTGELFF
TGTGCCAGCAGCCAACACCTGACTAGCGGGAGGGAATTTCACACCGGGGAGCTGTTTTTT
>TRBJ2-7|TRBD1|TRBV19|NA
CASSRDRGHEQYF
TGTGCCAGTAGTAGGGACAGGGGGCACGAGCAGTACTTC
>TRBJ2-3|TRBD2|TRBV5-1|NA
CASSLGIASGGVDTQYF
TGCGCCAGCAGCTTGGGAATAGCTAGCGGGGGTGTAGATACGCAGTATTTT
>TRBJ2-3|TRBD2|TRBV28|NA
CASSLGLAGVDTQYF
TGTGCCAGCAGTTTAGGCCTAGCGGGAGTAGATACGCAGTATTTT
>TRBJ2-5|NA|TRBV18|NA
CASSPSWWGGGETQYF
TGTGCCAGCTCACCGTCTTGGTGGGGAGGCGGGGAGACCCAGTACTTC
>TRBJ2-7|TRBD1|TRBV19|NA
CASSILQGAYEQYF
TGTGCCAGTAGTATACTACAGGGGGCCTACGAGCAGTACTTC
>TRBJ1-1|NA|TRBV7-9|NA
CASSRNPLGTEAFF
TGTGCCAGCAGCCGGAACCCCCTCGGGACTGAAGCTTTCTTT
>TRBJ2-5|NA|TRBV24-1|NA
CATSDQRQPQETQYF
TGTGCCACCAGTGACCAACGACAGCCGCAAGAGACCCAGTACTTC
>TRBJ2-2|TRBD2|TRBV5-1|NA
CASSGGLAGGVTGELFF
TGCGCCAGCAGCGGGGGACTAGCGGGAGGCGTAACCGGGGAGCTGTTTTTT
>TRBJ1-5|NA|TRBV6-2/TRBV6-3|NA
CASSYATGSGDQPQHF
TGTGCCAGCAGTTACGCTACAGGTTCAGGAGATCAGCCCCAGCATTTT
>TRBJ1-4|NA|TRBV7-9|NA
CASSLLGGSTNEKLFF
TGTGCCAGCAGCCTCCTCGGGGGGTCAACTAATGAAAAACTGTTTTTT
>TRBJ2-1|TRBD2|TRBV27|few
CASSGLAGSYNEQFF
TGTGCCAGCAGCGGACTAGCGGGGTCCTACAATGAGCAGTTCTTC
>TRBJ2-7|TRBD2|TRBV15|NA
CATSRDSPRGLAPYEQYF
TGTGCCACCAGCAGAGATTCCCCCCGGGGACTAGCACCGTACGAGCAGTACTTC
>TRBJ2-5|NA|TRBV5-1|few
CASSYQGLSQETQYF
TGCGCCAGCAGTTATCAGGGACTGTCTCAAGAGACCCAGTACTTC
>TRBJ2-3|TRBD1|TRBV6-6|NA
CASSRGTATHSTDTQYF
TGTGCCAGCAGTCGTGGGACAGCAACCCACTCCACAGATACGCAGTATTTT
>TRBJ1-1|NA|TRBV27|NA
CASSLGGSYTEAFF
TGTGCCAGCAGTTTAGGGGGGAGTTACACTGAAGCTTTCTTT
>TRBJ2-1|NA|TRBV7-2|NA
CASSAQTGGKQFF
TGTGCCAGCAGCGCACAAACTGGGGGGAAGCAGTTCTTC
>TRBJ1-1|NA|TRBV6-1|NA
CASSDYGGPKEEAFF
TGTGCCAGCAGTGATTACGGTGGTCCGAAAGAGGAGGCTTTCTTT
>TRBJ2-7|TRBD2|TRBV5-4|NA
CASSPGTSKAEQYF
TGTGCCAGCAGCCCCGGGACTAGCAAAGCCGAGCAGTACTTC
>TRBJ1-1|NA|TRBV21-1|NA
CASPSRGRQGATEAFF
TGTGCCAGCCCCTCAAGAGGGAGACAGGGGGCTACTGAAGCTTTCTTT
>TRBJ1-6|NA|TRBV2|NA
CASIWRTGHASPLHF
TGTGCCAGCATATGGAGAACAGGGCACGCTTCACCCCTCCACTTT
>TRBJ1-2|TRBD1|TRBV5-1|NA
CASSTEQGASYGYTF
TGCGCCAGCAGCACAGAGCAGGGGGCTAGCTATGGCTACACCTTC
>TRBJ2-1|TRBD2|TRBV5-1|few
CASSQTSDIYNEQFF
TGCGCCAGCAGCCAGACTAGCGACATCTACAATGAGCAGTTCTTC